This paragraph reports one TCR beta chain. Germline V gene data show CDR1 as SNHLY and CDR2 as FYNNEI. This CDR3 has 15 residues. V was pared by 8 bases and J by 0 bases, with 5 bases of the junction left unmatched. In the original processing: The authors estimated nucleated cell counts from reference gene primer amplification. This table comes from immunoSEQ multiplex PCR, and its TCRdb copy is limited to in-frame clones, with some not included. That table is the source of V, J and clone size, and D and trimming were worked out from the DNA. The sample lists 52,000 or so clones, about nine tenths occurring once. The data were taken from a study of blood T cell repertoires in COVID-19. Study-level information: Sites across the United States, Italy and Spain contributed samples from acute and convalescent COVID-19. Nucleic acid was either cDNA or gDNA, and it came from T cells, B-cell-depleted T cells, or PBMCs.

The sample comprised peripheral blood. The receptor was derived from a human donor in a cohort sampled during active COVID-19. The chain links TRBV2 to TRBJ2-1, with TRBD2 identical over 9 bases. CDR3 coding DNA: TGTGCCAGCCACAATAGCGGGAGCTCCTACAATGAGCAGTTCTTC. Translated: CASHNSGSSYNEQFF. Full variable domain (missing parts from reference TRBV2 and TRBJ2-1): EPEVTQTPSHQVTQMGQEVILRCVPISNHLYFYWYRQILGQKVEFLVSFYNNEISEKSEIFDDQFSVERPDGSNFTLKIRSTKLEDSAMYFCASHNSGSSYNEQFFGPGTRLTVL.